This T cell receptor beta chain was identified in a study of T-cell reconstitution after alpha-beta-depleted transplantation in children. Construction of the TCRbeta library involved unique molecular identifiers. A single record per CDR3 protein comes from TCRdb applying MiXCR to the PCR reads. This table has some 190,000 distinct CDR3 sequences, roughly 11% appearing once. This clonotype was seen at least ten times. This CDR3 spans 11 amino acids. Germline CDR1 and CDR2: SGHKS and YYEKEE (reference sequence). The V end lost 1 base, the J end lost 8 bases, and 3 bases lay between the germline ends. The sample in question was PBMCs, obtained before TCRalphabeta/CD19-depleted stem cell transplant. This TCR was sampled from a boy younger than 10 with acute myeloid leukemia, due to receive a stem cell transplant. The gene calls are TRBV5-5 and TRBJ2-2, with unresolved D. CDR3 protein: CASSLRGELFF. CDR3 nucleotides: TGTGCCAGCAGCTTGCGTGGGGAGCTGTTTTTT.